The present entry profiles one TCR beta chain with its context. Its cognate antigen is unknown. These data are taken from a study of T cells in Graves' hyperthyroidism and ophthalmopathy. Amplified TCR beta CDR3 regions came from RNA transcripts. The TCR CDR3 first-round RT-PCR relied on the HTBI primer set. In TCRdb, the multiplex PCR reads were re-called with MiXCR into one record per CDR3 protein. The data contain hundreds of thousands of distinct CDR3 sequences, just under 45% of them singletons. Findings and limits, study-wide: Classification by a 13 V-J model distinguished ophthalmopathy from stable hyperthyroidism.

The V end was cut by 4 bases, the J end by 4 bases, with 8 bases between. This CDR3 has 13 amino acids. The chain couples TRBV12-3 or TRBV12-4 to TRBJ1-5; a possible D gene is TRBD1 (6 bases). The receptor was derived from an adult man with Graves' disease, either hyperthyroidism or ophthalmopathy (not recorded which). Sequenced input: peripheral blood or thyroid tissue (not recorded which). The chain's CDR3 is CASSWTENQPQHF. The CDR3 DNA reads as TGTGCCAGCAGTTGGACAGAGAATCAGCCCCAGCATTTT.